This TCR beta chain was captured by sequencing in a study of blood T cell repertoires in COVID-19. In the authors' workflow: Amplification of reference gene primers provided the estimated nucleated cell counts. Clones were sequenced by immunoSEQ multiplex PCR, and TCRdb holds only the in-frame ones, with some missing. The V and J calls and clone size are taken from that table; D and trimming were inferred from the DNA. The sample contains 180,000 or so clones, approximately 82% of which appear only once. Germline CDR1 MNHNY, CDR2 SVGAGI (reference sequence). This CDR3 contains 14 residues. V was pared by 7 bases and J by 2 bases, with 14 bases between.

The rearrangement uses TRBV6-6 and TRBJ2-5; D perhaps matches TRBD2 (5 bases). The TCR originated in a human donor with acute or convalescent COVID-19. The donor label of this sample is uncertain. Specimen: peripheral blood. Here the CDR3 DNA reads TGTGCCAGCACTCCCCCGGGAACACAAGAGACCCAGTACTTC. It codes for CASTPPGTQETQYF.